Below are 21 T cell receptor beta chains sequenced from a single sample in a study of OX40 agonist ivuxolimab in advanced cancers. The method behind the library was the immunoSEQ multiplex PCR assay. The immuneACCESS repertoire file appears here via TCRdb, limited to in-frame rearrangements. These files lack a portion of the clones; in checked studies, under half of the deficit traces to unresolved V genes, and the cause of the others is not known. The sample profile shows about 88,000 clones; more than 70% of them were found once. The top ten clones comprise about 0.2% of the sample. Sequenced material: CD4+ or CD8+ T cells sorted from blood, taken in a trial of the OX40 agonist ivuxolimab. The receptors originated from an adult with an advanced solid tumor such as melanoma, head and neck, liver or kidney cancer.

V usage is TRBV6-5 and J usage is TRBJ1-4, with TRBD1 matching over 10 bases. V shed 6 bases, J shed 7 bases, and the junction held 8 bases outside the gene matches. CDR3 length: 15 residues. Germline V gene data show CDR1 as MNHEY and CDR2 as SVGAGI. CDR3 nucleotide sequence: TGTGCCAGCAGCCCTTCGACAGGGGGCGTTGAAAAACTGTTTTTT. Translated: CASSPSTGGVEKLFF.

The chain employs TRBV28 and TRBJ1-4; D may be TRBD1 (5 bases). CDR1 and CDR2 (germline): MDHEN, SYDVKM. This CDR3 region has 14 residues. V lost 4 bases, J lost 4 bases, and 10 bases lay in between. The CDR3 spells CASSSGGDNEKLFF. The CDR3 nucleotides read TGTGCCAGCAGTTCGGGGGGAGATAATGAAAAACTGTTTTTT.

Written as DNA, the CDR3 is TGTGCCAGCAGTTCTCAGGGTTATGGCTACACCTTC. Translated, it gives CASSSQGYGYTF. The genes are TRBV6-5 and TRBJ1-2; possible D gene TRBD1, 5 bases. V lost 4 bases, J lost 5 bases, and 8 bases lay in between. Germline loops: CDR1 MNHEY, CDR2 SVGAGI. This CDR3 region has 12 residues.

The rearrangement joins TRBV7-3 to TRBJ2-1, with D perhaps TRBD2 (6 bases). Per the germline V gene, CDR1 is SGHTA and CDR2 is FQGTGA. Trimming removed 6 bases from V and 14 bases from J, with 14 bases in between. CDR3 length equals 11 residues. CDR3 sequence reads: CASRGTGSKFF. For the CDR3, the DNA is TGTGCCAGCAGGGGAACCGGGAGTAAGTTCTTC.

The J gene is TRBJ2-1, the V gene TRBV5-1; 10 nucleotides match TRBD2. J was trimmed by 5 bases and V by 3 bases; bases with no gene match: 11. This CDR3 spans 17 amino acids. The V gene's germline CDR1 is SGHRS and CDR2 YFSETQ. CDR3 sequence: CASSSEALLAGNNEQFF. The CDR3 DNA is TGCGCCAGCAGCTCGGAAGCCCTACTAGCGGGGAACAATGAGCAGTTCTTC.

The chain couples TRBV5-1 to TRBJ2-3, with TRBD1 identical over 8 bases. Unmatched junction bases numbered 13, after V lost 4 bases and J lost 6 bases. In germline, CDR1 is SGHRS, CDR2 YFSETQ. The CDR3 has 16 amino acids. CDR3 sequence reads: CASSASQGDGGDTQYF. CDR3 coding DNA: TGCGCCAGCAGCGCGTCACAGGGGGACGGCGGGGATACGCAGTATTTT.

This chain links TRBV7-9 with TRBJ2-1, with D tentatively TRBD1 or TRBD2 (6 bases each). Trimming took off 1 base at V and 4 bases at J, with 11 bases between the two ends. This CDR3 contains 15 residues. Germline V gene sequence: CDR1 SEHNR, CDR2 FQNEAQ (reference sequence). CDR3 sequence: CASSLDRAGYNEQFF. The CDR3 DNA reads TGTGCCAGCAGCTTAGACAGGGCGGGATACAATGAGCAGTTCTTC.

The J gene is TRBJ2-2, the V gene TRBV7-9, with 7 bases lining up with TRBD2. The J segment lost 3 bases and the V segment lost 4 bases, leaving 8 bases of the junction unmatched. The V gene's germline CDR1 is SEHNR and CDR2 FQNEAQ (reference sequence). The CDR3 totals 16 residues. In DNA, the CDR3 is TGTGCCAGCAGCTCACGACAGCGGGGCGACACCGGGGAGCTGTTTTTT. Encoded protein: CASSSRQRGDTGELFF. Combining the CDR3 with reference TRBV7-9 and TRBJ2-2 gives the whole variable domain DTGVSQNPRHKITKRGQNVTFRCDPISEHNRLYWYRQTLGQGPEFLTYFQNEAQLEKSRLLSDRFSAERPKGSFSTLEIQRTEQGDSAMYLCASSSRQRGDTGELFFGEGSRLTVL.

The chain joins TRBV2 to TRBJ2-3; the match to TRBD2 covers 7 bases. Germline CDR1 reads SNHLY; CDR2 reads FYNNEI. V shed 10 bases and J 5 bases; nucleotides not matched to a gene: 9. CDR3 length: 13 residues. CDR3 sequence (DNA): TGTGCCACTCAAAGGGAGGGTCTAGATACGCAGTATTTT. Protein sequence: CATQREGLDTQYF.

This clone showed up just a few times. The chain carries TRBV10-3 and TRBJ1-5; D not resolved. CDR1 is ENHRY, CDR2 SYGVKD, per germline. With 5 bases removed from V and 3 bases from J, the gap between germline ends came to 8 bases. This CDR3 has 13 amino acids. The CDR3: CAISFSNNQPQHF. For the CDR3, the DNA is TGTGCCATCAGTTTCAGCAACAATCAGCCCCAGCATTTT.

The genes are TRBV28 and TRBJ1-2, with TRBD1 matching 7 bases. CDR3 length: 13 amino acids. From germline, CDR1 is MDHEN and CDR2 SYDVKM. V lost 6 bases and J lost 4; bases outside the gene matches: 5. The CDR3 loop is CASRTQGGYGYTF. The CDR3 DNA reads TGTGCCAGCAGAACCCAGGGGGGCTATGGCTACACCTTC.

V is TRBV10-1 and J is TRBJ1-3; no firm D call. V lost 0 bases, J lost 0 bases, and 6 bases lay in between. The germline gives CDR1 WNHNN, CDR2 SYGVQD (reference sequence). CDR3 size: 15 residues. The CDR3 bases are TGCGCCAGCAGTGAGTCTTACAGCTCTGGAAACACCATATATTTT. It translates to CASSESYSSGNTIYF.

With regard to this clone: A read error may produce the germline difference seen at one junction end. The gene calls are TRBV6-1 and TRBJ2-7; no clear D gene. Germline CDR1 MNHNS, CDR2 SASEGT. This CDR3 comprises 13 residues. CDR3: CASSTVGLYGQYF. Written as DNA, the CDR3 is TGTGCCAGCAGCACGGTGGGCCTCTACGGGCAGTACTTC.

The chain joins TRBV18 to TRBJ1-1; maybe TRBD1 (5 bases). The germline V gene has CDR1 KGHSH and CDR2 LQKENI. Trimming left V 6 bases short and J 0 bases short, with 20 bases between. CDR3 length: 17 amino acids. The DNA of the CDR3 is TGTGCCAGCTCCTCTATCAGACAGAGCTATATGAACACTGAAGCTTTCTTT. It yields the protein CASSSIRQSYMNTEAFF.

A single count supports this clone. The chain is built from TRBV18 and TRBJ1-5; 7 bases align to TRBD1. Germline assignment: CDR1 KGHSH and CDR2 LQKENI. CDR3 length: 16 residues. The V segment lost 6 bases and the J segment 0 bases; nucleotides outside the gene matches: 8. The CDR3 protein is CASSLLDRISNQPQHF. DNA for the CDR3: TGTGCCAGCTCCCTCCTGGACAGGATTAGCAATCAGCCCCAGCATTTT.

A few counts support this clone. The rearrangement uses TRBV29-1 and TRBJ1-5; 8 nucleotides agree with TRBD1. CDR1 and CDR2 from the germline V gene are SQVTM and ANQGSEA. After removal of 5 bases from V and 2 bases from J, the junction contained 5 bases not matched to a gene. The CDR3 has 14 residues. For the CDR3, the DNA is TGCAGCGTTTCCCAGGGGGCAGGCAATCAGCCCCAGCATTTT. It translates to CSVSQGAGNQPQHF.

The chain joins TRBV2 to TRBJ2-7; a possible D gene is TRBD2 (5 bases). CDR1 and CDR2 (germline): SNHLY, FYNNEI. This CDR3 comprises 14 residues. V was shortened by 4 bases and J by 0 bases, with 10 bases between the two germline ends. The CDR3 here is CASSGLASSYEQYF. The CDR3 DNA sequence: TGTGCCAGCAGTGGGCTAGCCTCCTCCTACGAGCAGTACTTC.

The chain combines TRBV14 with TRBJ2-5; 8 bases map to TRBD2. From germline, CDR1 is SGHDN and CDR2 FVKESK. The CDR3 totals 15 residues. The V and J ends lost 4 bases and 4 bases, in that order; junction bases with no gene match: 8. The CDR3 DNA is TGTGCCAGCAGCCCCCTTACGGGAGGGGTAGAGACCCAGTACTTC. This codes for CASSPLTGGVETQYF.

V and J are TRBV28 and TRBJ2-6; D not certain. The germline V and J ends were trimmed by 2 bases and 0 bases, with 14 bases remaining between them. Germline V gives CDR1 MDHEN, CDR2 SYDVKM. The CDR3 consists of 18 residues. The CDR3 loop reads CASSLPVGSNSGANVLTF. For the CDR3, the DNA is TGTGCCAGCAGTTTACCCGTTGGCAGTAACTCTGGGGCCAACGTCCTGACTTTC. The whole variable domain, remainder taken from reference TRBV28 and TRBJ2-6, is DVKVTQSSRYLVKRTGEKVFLECVQDMDHENMFWYRQDPGLGLRLIYFSYDVKMKEKGDIPEGYSVSREKKERFSLILESASTNQTSMYLCASSLPVGSNSGANVLTFGAGSRLTVL.

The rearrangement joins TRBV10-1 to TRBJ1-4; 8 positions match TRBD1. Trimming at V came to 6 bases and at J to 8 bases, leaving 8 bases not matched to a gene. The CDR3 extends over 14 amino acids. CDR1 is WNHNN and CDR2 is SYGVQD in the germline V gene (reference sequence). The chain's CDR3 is CASSRQGLREKLFF. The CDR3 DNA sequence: TGCGCCAGCAGCCGACAGGGGCTCAGGGAAAAACTGTTTTTT.

CDR3 DNA: TGTGCCAGCAGTTTCTCCGGGGGGGCCCGCACAGATACGCAGTATTTT. Translation gives CASSFSGGARTDTQYF. The chain has TRBV28 and TRBJ2-3, with 8 positions matching TRBD2. V gave up 3 bases and J gave up 1 base; unmatched junction bases: 6. The CDR3 has 16 amino acids. The V gene's germline CDR1 is MDHEN and CDR2 SYDVKM.